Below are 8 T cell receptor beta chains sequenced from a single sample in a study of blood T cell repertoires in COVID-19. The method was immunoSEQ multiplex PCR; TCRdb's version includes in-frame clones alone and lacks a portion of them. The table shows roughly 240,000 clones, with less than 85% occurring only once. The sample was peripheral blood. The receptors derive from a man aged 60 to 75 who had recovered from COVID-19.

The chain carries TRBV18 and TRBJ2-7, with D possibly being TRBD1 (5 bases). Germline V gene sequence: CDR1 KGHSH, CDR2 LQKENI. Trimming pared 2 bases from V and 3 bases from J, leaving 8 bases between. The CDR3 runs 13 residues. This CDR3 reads CASSPDSNYEQYF. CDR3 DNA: TGTGCCAGCTCACCAGACAGTAACTACGAGCAGTACTTC.

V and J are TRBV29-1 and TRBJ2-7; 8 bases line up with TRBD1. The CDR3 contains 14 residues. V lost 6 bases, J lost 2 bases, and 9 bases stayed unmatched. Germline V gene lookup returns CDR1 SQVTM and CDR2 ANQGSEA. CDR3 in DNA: TGCAGCGTATTATCCGGGACAGGAGCCTACGAGCAGTACTTC. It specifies CSVLSGTGAYEQYF.

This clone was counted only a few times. CDR3 in DNA: TGTGCCTGGAGTCAGAGACAGGGCGGTGAAAAACTGTTTTTT. This sequence encodes CAWSQRQGGEKLFF. This chain links TRBV30 with TRBJ1-4; 7 bases align to TRBD1. There are 14 residues in the CDR3. With 2 bases clipped from V and 7 bases from J, the junction kept 7 bases outside the gene matches. Germline CDR1 reads GTSNPN; CDR2 reads SVGIG (reference sequence).

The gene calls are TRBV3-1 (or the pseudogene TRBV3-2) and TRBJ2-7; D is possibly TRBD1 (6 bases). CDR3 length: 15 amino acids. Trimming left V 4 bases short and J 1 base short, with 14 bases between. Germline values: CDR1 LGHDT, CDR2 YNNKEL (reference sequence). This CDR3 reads CASSPGITGSYEQYF. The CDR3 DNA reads TGTGCCAGCAGCCCTGGAATAACAGGGTCCTACGAGCAGTACTTC.

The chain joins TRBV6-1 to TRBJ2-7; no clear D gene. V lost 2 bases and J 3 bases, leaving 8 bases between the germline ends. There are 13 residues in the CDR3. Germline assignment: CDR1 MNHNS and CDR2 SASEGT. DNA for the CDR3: TGTGCCAGCAGTGAATCTCCTAACTACGAGCAGTACTTC. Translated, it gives CASSESPNYEQYF.

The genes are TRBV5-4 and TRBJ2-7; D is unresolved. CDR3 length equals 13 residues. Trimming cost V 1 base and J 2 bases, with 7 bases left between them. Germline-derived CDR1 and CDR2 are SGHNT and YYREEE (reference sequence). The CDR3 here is CASSLPDTYEQYF. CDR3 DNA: TGTGCCAGCAGCTTGCCAGATACCTACGAGCAGTACTTC.

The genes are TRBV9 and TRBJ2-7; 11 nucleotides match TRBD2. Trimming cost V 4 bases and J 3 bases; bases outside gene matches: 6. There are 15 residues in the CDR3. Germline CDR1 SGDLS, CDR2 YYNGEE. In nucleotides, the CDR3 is TGTGCCAGCAGCTCCGGGACTAGCGGCTTCTACGAGCAGTACTTC. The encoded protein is CASSSGTSGFYEQYF.

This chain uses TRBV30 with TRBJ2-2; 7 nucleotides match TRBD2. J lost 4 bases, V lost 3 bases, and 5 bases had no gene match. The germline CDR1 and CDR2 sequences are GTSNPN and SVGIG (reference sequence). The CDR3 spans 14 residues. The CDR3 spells CAWRREFSTGELFF. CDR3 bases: TGTGCCTGGAGGCGGGAGTTTAGCACCGGGGAGCTGTTTTTT.